Presented here are 8 T cell receptor beta chains from one specimen sequenced in a study of CD8 T cells in Susac syndrome. Reverse transcription of about 0.5 to 1 ug RNA was carried out with random hexamers. TCRdb reprocessed the immunoSEQ multiplex PCR reads via MiXCR and lists one record per CDR3 protein. This table has 100,000 to 150,000 distinct CDR3 sequences, 65% to 90% appearing once. Sample: CD8+ T cells from PBMCs. All receptors derive from a human donor with multiple sclerosis.

The chain uses TRBV25-1 and TRBJ1-2; D gene ambiguous. Per the germline V gene, CDR1 is MGHDK and CDR2 is SYGVNS. The CDR3 length is 16 residues. The germline V and J ends were trimmed by 3 bases and 6 bases, with 20 bases remaining between them. CDR3 amino acids: CASSDPGKDGMDGYTF. The CDR3 coding sequence is TGTGCCAGCAGTGACCCCGGGAAGGACGGAATGGATGGCTACACCTTC.

The chain is built from TRBV7-8 and TRBJ1-1; D is unclear. The length of the CDR3 is 14 residues. Germline V gene lookup returns CDR1 SGHVS and CDR2 FQNEAQ. V was cut by 5 bases and J by 0 bases, with 10 bases left in between. CDR3 sequence (DNA): TGTGCCAGCAGCCCTGAGAACGTGAACACTGAAGCTTTCTTT. Encoded protein: CASSPENVNTEAFF.

The V and J genes are TRBV4-3 and TRBJ1-4, with a weak D call TRBD1 (6 bases). In germline, CDR1 is LGHNA, CDR2 YSLEER. V lost 3 bases, J lost 8 bases, and 16 bases lay in between. The CDR3 totals 15 residues. The CDR3: CASSQFSQGREKLFF. The CDR3 nucleotides are TGCGCCAGCAGCCAGTTTTCACAGGGCCGGGAAAAACTGTTTTTT.

The CDR3 sequence is CSARGAGQVYYEQYF. CDR3 DNA sequence: TGCAGTGCTAGAGGCGCGGGACAGGTTTACTACGAGCAGTACTTC. This chain connects TRBV20-1 to TRBJ2-7, with 8 bases fitting TRBD1. With V trimmed by 1 base and J by 3 bases, 8 bases remained unmatched. Per the germline V gene, CDR1 is DFQATT and CDR2 is SNEGSKA (reference sequence). The CDR3 is 15 amino acids.

Here the CDR3 reads CATSRDRAGGPYNEQFF. The CDR3 nucleotides are TGTGCCACCAGCAGAGATAGGGCAGGGGGTCCCTACAATGAGCAGTTCTTC. The chain joins TRBV15 to TRBJ2-1; 7 nucleotides match TRBD1. Germline CDR1 and CDR2: LNHNV and YYDKDF (reference sequence). Trimming removed 0 bases from V and 2 bases from J; junction bases left unmatched: 7. The CDR3 is 17 residues long. Full variable domain (outside the CDR3, taken from reference TRBV15 and TRBJ2-1): DAMVIQNPRYQVTQFGKPVTLSCSQTLNHNVMYWYQQKSSQAPKLLFHYYDKDFNNEADTPDNFQSRRPNTSFCFLDIRSPGLGDTAMYLCATSRDRAGGPYNEQFFGPGTRLTVL.

The CDR3: CATSEGGRPSYNEQFF. In nucleotides, the CDR3 is TGTGCCACCAGTGAAGGCGGGAGGCCCTCCTACAATGAGCAGTTCTTC. The chain joins TRBV24-1 to TRBJ2-1; 8 positions match TRBD2. The J segment lost 0 bases and the V segment lost 4 bases, leaving 4 bases of the junction unmatched. The CDR3 length is 16 residues. Germline V gene sequence: CDR1 KGHDR, CDR2 SFDVKD.

The chain is built from TRBV4-1 and TRBJ2-1; tentatively, D is TRBD1 or TRBD2 (5 bases each). V was shortened by 4 bases and J by 0 bases, with 13 bases between the two germline ends. Germline CDR1 reads MGHRA; CDR2 reads YSYEKL. This CDR3 comprises 16 residues. The CDR3 reads CASSRGRRSSYNEQFF. Written as DNA, the CDR3 is TGCGCCAGCAGCCGGGGCCGGAGGAGCTCCTACAATGAGCAGTTCTTC.

This chain connects TRBV28 to TRBJ1-2, with TRBD1 matching 9 bases. Germline V gives CDR1 MDHEN, CDR2 SYDVKM. The CDR3 extends over 18 amino acids. V dropped 4 bases and J dropped 1; count of bases not matched to a gene: 13. CDR3 in DNA: TGTGCCAGCAGTTCTCAATACCGGGACAGGGCTCTTAACTATGGCTACACCTTC. Translating gives CASSSQYRDRALNYGYTF.